The 14 T cell receptor beta chains presented below share a single source sample, sequenced in a study of T cell responses to AZD1222 COVID-19 vaccine (dated by TCRdb to 2020 to 2023). Libraries were prepared through the immunoSEQ multiplex PCR assay. TCRdb provides this immuneACCESS table in a form limited to in-frame rearrangements. Some clones are lacking; in checked studies, under half of them reflect an unresolved V gene, and why the rest are absent is not known. The sample contains just over 8,000 clones, around nine tenths of them found a single time. Clones ranked in the top ten supply less than 9.5% of the sample. In light of the paper, this sample's time point label describes: about 28 days (+/-7) after the second vaccine dose. The input for sequencing was peripheral blood, taken 28 days after the second AZD1222 dose. The receptors shown here come from an adult who received the AZD1222 COVID-19 vaccine.

The chain uses TRBV25-1 and TRBJ1-4, with no clear D. Trimming left V 5 bases short and J 3 bases short, with 10 bases between. From germline, CDR1 is MGHDK and CDR2 SYGVNS. The CDR3 loop spans 14 amino acids. The CDR3 DNA follows: TGTGCCAGCAGTTCGACACCGGCTAATGAAAAACTGTTTTTT. This sequence encodes CASSSTPANEKLFF.

The rearrangement links TRBV18 to TRBJ1-2; TRBD1 matches at 8 bases. Germline CDR1 reads KGHSH; CDR2 reads LQKENI. With V trimmed by 3 bases and J by 8 bases, 5 bases remained unmatched. The length of the CDR3 is 13 residues. The CDR3 DNA sequence: TGTGCCAGCTCACCGGCCCCAGGGGGCGGCTACACCTTC. Translation gives CASSPAPGGGYTF.

This clone was detected only once. The chain recombines TRBV28 with TRBJ2-7; D is tentatively TRBD1 or TRBD2 (5 bases each). Germline V gives CDR1 MDHEN, CDR2 SYDVKM. Between the trimmed V and J ends, which lost 5 bases and 7 bases, there was a span of 9 bases. The length of the CDR3 is 11 residues. The CDR3 reads CASSPWGEQYF. The CDR3 DNA sequence: TGTGCCAGCAGTCCATGGGGGGAGCAGTACTTC.

This sequence joins TRBV7-2 and TRBJ2-7, with 8 bases that match TRBD2. Germline assignment: CDR1 SGHTA and CDR2 FQGNSA. The CDR3 runs to 15 residues. V dropped 8 bases and J dropped 3; count of bases not matched to a gene: 12. The CDR3 region has the DNA TGTGCCAGCGCCGCCTCGGGACTAGATATCTACGAGCAGTACTTC. Translation gives CASAASGLDIYEQYF.

V is TRBV18 and J is TRBJ1-5, with a weak D call TRBD1 (5 bases). CDR3 size: 15 residues. Deletions cut 3 bases from V and 6 bases from J, with 15 bases between. From germline, CDR1 is KGHSH and CDR2 LQKENI. The CDR3 region is CASSPARDGGQPQHF. The CDR3, as DNA: TGTGCCAGCTCACCCGCTAGAGACGGGGGTCAGCCCCAGCATTTT.

V gene TRBV6-5 combines with J gene TRBJ1-2, with 9 bases aligning to TRBD1. Trimming removed 5 bases from V and 0 bases from J; junction bases left unmatched: 4. The CDR3 is 15 residues long. CDR1 is MNHEY and CDR2 is SVGAGI in the germline V gene. The CDR3 nucleotides are TGTGCCAGCAGTACGCGACAGGGGGCTAACTATGGCTACACCTTC. Translated, it gives CASSTRQGANYGYTF.

The V call is TRBV9, the J call TRBJ2-7; 9 positions match TRBD1. V lost 4 bases, J lost 3 bases, and 2 bases stayed unmatched. This CDR3 is built from 13 residues. The germline V gene has CDR1 SGDLS and CDR2 YYNGEE. The CDR3 region is CASSRTGVYEQYF. The CDR3 coding sequence is TGTGCCAGCAGCAGGACAGGGGTCTACGAGCAGTACTTC.

V usage is TRBV15 and J usage is TRBJ2-2; D possibly corresponds to TRBD1 (5 bases). There are 15 residues in the CDR3. Trimming pared 1 base from V and 1 base from J, leaving 7 bases between. Germline V gives CDR1 LNHNV, CDR2 YYDKDF (reference sequence). The CDR3 nucleotides read TGTGCCACCAGCAGAGGGGGCCTGAACACCGGGGAGCTGTTTTTT. Translation: CATSRGGLNTGELFF.

The rearrangement joins TRBV19 to TRBJ1-2; D possibly corresponds to TRBD1 (6 bases). This CDR3 has 11 residues. Trimming cost V 10 bases and J 4 bases, with 10 bases left between them. Germline values: CDR1 LNHDA, CDR2 SQIVND (reference sequence). CDR3 residues: CAIRTVYGYTF. CDR3 DNA: TGTGCCATCCGGACAGTCTATGGCTACACCTTC.

The rearrangement uses TRBV5-1 and TRBJ2-1; weak D call: TRBD2 (5 bases). This CDR3 region has 15 residues. CDR1 SGHRS and CDR2 YFSETQ come from the germline V gene. V was pared by 0 bases and J by 1 base, with 8 bases between. The CDR3 DNA reads as TGCGCCAGCAGCTTGGCGGGGTGGTCCTACAATGAGCAGTTCTTC. Translating it yields CASSLAGWSYNEQFF.

Written as DNA, the CDR3 is TGTGCCAGTAGTCTCCGGGACAGGGGGCCTAGGAGCTCCTACAATGAGCAGTTCTTC. As protein: CASSLRDRGPRSSYNEQFF. The chain recombines TRBV19 with TRBJ2-1; the match to TRBD1 covers 12 bases. The CDR3 loop spans 19 amino acids. Germline values: CDR1 LNHDA, CDR2 SQIVND (reference sequence). V dropped 5 bases and J dropped 0; count of bases not matched to a gene: 11.

The genes are TRBV4-1 and TRBJ2-2; no firm D call. Germline loops: CDR1 MGHRA, CDR2 YSYEKL. This CDR3 is 16 amino acids long. V dropped 0 bases and J dropped 4 bases, with 12 bases sitting between them. The CDR3 region is CASSQDFPDLTGELFF. DNA of the CDR3: TGCGCCAGCAGCCAAGATTTCCCAGATCTCACCGGGGAGCTGTTTTTT.

V and J are TRBV6-1 and TRBJ2-7; D is possibly TRBD2 (6 bases). The germline V gene encodes CDR1 MNHNS and CDR2 SASEGT. This CDR3 contains 15 residues. V was clipped by 2 bases and J by 2 bases, with 13 bases between them. The CDR3 DNA follows: TGTGCCAGCAGTGAACGGAGGGGTTGGACCTACGAGCAGTACTTC. It specifies CASSERRGWTYEQYF.

V gene TRBV13 combines with J gene TRBJ1-1, with 7 bases aligning to TRBD1. CDR3 length equals 15 residues. From germline, CDR1 is PRHDT and CDR2 FYEKMQ (reference sequence). V shed 0 bases, J shed 1 base, and the junction held 2 bases outside the gene matches. The CDR3 sequence: CASSLGHRGNTEAFF. CDR3 bases: TGTGCCAGCAGCTTAGGCCACAGGGGGAACACTGAAGCTTTCTTT.